The present entry profiles one TCR beta chain with its context. Its target is not known. The CDR3 is 15 amino acids. In germline, CDR1 is GTSNPN, CDR2 SVGIG (reference sequence). The V gene end was trimmed by 2 bases and the J gene end by 7 bases; junction bases not matched to a gene: 10. TCRdb re-called the 5' RACE reads through MiXCR, storing one row per CDR3 protein. This table holds about 1.7 million distinct CDR3 sequences, less than 35% found once. This sample is part of a study of identical twins. Whole-study results and caveats: Excess twin sharing in beta out-of-frame sequences was weaker.

Sequenced sample: cord blood. The chain employs TRBV30 and TRBJ1-5, with 8 bases lining up with TRBD1. The clonotype comes from a newborn girl in good health. The CDR3 spells CAWSTPQGAGQPQHF. CDR3 nucleotides: TGTGCCTGGAGTACCCCTCAGGGGGCGGGACAGCCCCAGCATTTT.